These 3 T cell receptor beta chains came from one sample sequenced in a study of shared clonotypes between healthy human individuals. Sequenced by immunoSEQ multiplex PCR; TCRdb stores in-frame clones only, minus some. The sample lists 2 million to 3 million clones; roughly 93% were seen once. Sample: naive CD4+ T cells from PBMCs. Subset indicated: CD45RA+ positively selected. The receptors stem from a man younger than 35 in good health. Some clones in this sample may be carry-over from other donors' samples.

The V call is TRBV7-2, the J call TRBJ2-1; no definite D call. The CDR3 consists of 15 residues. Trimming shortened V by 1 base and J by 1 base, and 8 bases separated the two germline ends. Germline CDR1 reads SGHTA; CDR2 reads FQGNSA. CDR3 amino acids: CASSLGVGSYNEQFF. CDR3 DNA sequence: TGTGCCAGCAGCTTAGGAGTTGGGTCCTACAATGAGCAGTTCTTC.

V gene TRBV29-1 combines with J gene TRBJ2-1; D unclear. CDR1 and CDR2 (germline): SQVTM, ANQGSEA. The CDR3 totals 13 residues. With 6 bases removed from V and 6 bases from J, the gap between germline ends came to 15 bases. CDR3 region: CSVGPLRINEQFF. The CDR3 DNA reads TGCAGCGTCGGACCGCTTCGTATCAATGAGCAGTTCTTC.

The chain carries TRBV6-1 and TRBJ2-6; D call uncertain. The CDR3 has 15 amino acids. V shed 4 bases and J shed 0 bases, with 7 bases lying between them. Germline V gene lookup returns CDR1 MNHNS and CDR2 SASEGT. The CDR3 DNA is TGTGCCAGCAGTGCACGATACTCTGGGGCCAACGTCCTGACTTTC. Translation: CASSARYSGANVLTF.